The 3 T cell receptor beta chains reported below all come from one sample, sequenced in a study of T cell changes during pregnancy in multiple sclerosis. Assay used: immunoSEQ multiplex PCR; TCRdb lists only in-frame clones, some missing. Altogether 55,000 to 70,000 clones are present, about nine tenths being singletons, with the ten largest covering around 2.1%. This sample comprised peripheral blood, obtained in the first trimester of pregnancy. These receptors originate from a female donor in good health, enrolled as a control in a pregnancy study.

This clone was counted once. This chain uses TRBV11-2 with TRBJ1-3; D remains ambiguous. This CDR3 is built from 16 residues. V was shortened by 1 base and J by 4 bases, with 14 bases between the two germline ends. CDR1 is SGHAT and CDR2 is FQNNGV in the germline V gene. The CDR3 nucleotides read TGTGCCAGCAGCTTAGGAGGAGGCGGGGTCGGAAACACCATATATTTT. This encodes CASSLGGGGVGNTIYF.

The chain combines TRBV6-6 with TRBJ2-1; TRBD2 matches 8 bases. The CDR3 length is 15 residues. The V and J ends lost 4 bases and 5 bases, in that order; junction bases with no gene match: 7. Germline values: CDR1 MNHNY, CDR2 SVGAGI (reference sequence). CDR3 region: CASSLTGLGDNEQFF. The DNA of the CDR3 is TGTGCCAGCAGTTTAACGGGACTAGGGGACAATGAGCAGTTCTTC.

This chain connects TRBV5-6 to TRBJ2-7, with a weak D call TRBD2 (5 bases). Germline V gene sequence: CDR1 SGHDT, CDR2 YYEEEE. V was shortened by 6 bases and J by 3 bases, with 10 bases between the two germline ends. CDR3 length: 12 residues. The CDR3 nucleotides read TGTGCCAGCACAAGGGAGCGCTACGAGCAGTACTTC. This codes for CASTRERYEQYF.